This TCR beta chain is from a study of blood T cell repertoires in COVID-19. This table comes from immunoSEQ multiplex PCR, and its TCRdb copy is limited to in-frame clones, with some not included. The sample contains a few hundred thousand clones, roughly 82% of which appear only once. Looked up from germline, CDR1 is LNHDA and CDR2 is SQIVND (reference sequence). The CDR3 sequence is 15 residues long. V was pared by 6 bases and J by 0 bases, with 7 bases of the junction left unmatched. V usage is TRBV19 and J usage is TRBJ1-2; 7 bases map to TRBD1. Sequenced material: peripheral blood. This TCR derives from a woman between 50 and 59 years old with acute or convalescent COVID-19. DNA for the CDR3: TGTGCCAGTAGACCCGGGGACAGCCCTAACTATGGCTACACCTTC. This codes for CASRPGDSPNYGYTF.